One sample yielded the 11 T cell receptor beta chains listed below, sequenced in a study of control samples from healthy donors and cancer patients. Repertoires were generated with immunoSEQ multiplex PCR, while TCRdb's copy carries only in-frame clones and drops some. The table includes 100,000 to 130,000 clones, roughly four fifths detected once. Sequencing used blood. The source is a man aged 18 to 30 in good health.

The chain couples TRBV29-1 to TRBJ2-1; D call uncertain. The germline gives CDR1 SQVTM, CDR2 ANQGSEA. This CDR3 is 14 amino acids long. V shed 8 bases and J shed 0 bases, with 14 bases lying between them. CDR3 in amino acids: CSMPTVSSYNEQFF. In nucleotides, the CDR3 is TGCAGCATGCCGACCGTAAGCTCCTACAATGAGCAGTTCTTC.

The rearrangement joins TRBV2 to TRBJ2-3; D may be TRBD2 (5 bases). Germline-derived CDR1 and CDR2 are SNHLY and FYNNEI. Trimming removed 2 bases at V and 1 base at J, with 10 bases between. The CDR3 has 15 amino acids. The CDR3 DNA is TGTGCCAGCAGTGAACTAGCTGGGGGCACAGATACGCAGTATTTT. Protein sequence: CASSELAGGTDTQYF.

The chain recombines TRBV30 with TRBJ1-1; 7 bases map to TRBD1. With V trimmed by 5 bases and J by 1 base, 4 bases remained unmatched. The CDR3 loop spans 13 amino acids. Germline V CDR1 and CDR2: GTSNPN, SVGIG (reference sequence). CDR3 bases: TGTGCCTGGGGACGGACAGGGAACACTGAAGCTTTCTTT. Its translation: CAWGRTGNTEAFF.

The chain is built from TRBV19 and TRBJ1-1; D ambiguous. Looked up from germline, CDR1 is LNHDA and CDR2 is SQIVND (reference sequence). The CDR3 totals 12 residues. V was cut by 2 bases and J by 5 bases, with 6 bases left in between. The CDR3 loop is CASSIRVTEAFF. CDR3 sequence (DNA): TGTGCCAGTAGTATAAGAGTAACTGAAGCTTTCTTT.

The J gene is TRBJ2-7, the V gene TRBV2, with D tentatively TRBD1 (8 bases). The CDR3 has 16 residues. CDR1 and CDR2 (germline): SNHLY, FYNNEI. The V end lost 3 bases, the J end lost 2 bases, and 17 bases lay between the germline ends. In nucleotides, the CDR3 is TGTGCCAGCAGTGATACGGGGGGACAGGACACCTACGAGCAGTACGTC. Translated, it gives CASSDTGGQDTYEQYV.

The gene calls are TRBV19 and TRBJ2-3; possible D gene TRBD1, 5 bases. Trimming took 8 bases from V and 3 from J, leaving 15 bases between them. This CDR3 comprises 14 residues. The germline gives CDR1 LNHDA, CDR2 SQIVND (reference sequence). This chain's CDR3 is CASSQNRGTDTQYF. The CDR3 DNA is TGTGCCAGTTCCCAAAATAGGGGAACAGATACGCAGTATTTT. Combining the CDR3 with reference TRBV19 and TRBJ2-3 gives the whole variable domain DGGITQSPKYLFRKEGQNVTLSCEQNLNHDAMYWYRQDPGQGLRLIYYSQIVNDFQKGDIAEGYSVSREKKESFPLTVTSAQKNPTAFYLCASSQNRGTDTQYFGPGTRLTVL.

This clone was counted a few times. The chain is built from TRBV30 and TRBJ1-5, with D possibly matching TRBD1 (5 bases). CDR3 length: 14 residues. The V gene lost 3 bases and the J gene lost 5 bases, with 14 bases spanning the gap. The V gene's germline CDR1 is GTSNPN and CDR2 SVGIG (reference sequence). CDR3 loop: CAWSGGDPDQPQHF. The CDR3 DNA reads TGTGCCTGGAGCGGAGGGGATCCCGATCAGCCCCAGCATTTT.

Details on this clone: This sample includes further DNA sequences coding for the same CDR3. The chain has TRBV7-9 and TRBJ1-6; D uncertain. Trimming shortened V by 2 bases and J by 4 bases, and 6 bases separated the two germline ends. The germline CDR1 and CDR2 sequences are SEHNR and FQNEAQ (reference sequence). The CDR3 contains 14 residues. The CDR3 protein is CASSLSGYNSPLHF. The CDR3 DNA reads TGTGCCAGCAGCTTATCGGGGTATAATTCACCCCTCCACTTT. The full variable domain, with the rest looked up from reference TRBV7-9 and TRBJ1-6, is DTGVSQNPRHKITKRGQNVTFRCDPISEHNRLYWYRQTLGQGPEFLTYFQNEAQLEKSRLLSDRFSAERPKGSFSTLEIQRTEQGDSAMYLCASSLSGYNSPLHFGNGTRLTVT.

The chain links TRBV13 to TRBJ2-1; 11 bases align to TRBD1. The CDR3 has 20 amino acids. V gave up 5 bases and J gave up 0 bases; unmatched junction bases: 15. In germline, CDR1 is PRHDT, CDR2 FYEKMQ (reference sequence). CDR3 residues: CASSHSRTGGLLRSYNEQFF. DNA for the CDR3: TGTGCCAGCAGCCACTCACGGACAGGGGGCCTCCTGCGCTCCTACAATGAGCAGTTCTTC.

The chain couples TRBV29-1 to TRBJ2-7; 11 nucleotides align to TRBD1. Germline V gene data show CDR1 as SQVTM and CDR2 as ANQGSEA. The CDR3 spans 12 residues. V dropped 6 bases and J dropped 4; count of bases not matched to a gene: 2. CDR3 sequence (DNA): TGCAGCGTCGGACAGGGGGCTTACGAGCAGTACTTC. Protein product: CSVGQGAYEQYF.

This chain links TRBV25-1 with TRBJ1-2; 10 bases are shared with TRBD1. The V gene end was trimmed by 6 bases and the J gene end by 8 bases; junction bases not matched to a gene: 12. The CDR3 sequence is 15 residues long. Looked up from germline, CDR1 is MGHDK and CDR2 is SYGVNS. The DNA of the CDR3 is TGTGCCAGCAGCCGCTCGACAGGGGGCCTAAGGGGCTACACCTTC. This encodes CASSRSTGGLRGYTF.